This T cell receptor (beta chain) originates from a study of shared T cell receptors in the human thymus. V was pared by 3 bases and J by 5 bases, with 15 bases between. CDR3 length: 15 residues. Looked up from germline, CDR1 is LNHDA and CDR2 is SQIVND (reference sequence). Here immunoSEQ multiplex PCR was the method, and the copy in TCRdb shows in-frame clones only, minus some. Of 650,000 to 950,000 clones detected, 80% to 90% appear once; the ten largest clones hold under 0.012%. These sequences were also reported in another study, on human thymus T cells. That work adds: Corrective surgery for congenital heart defects was being performed on the healthy Finnish infants who were the donors. During corrective heart surgery, resections were taken, and the thymus tissue came from them.

This chain uses TRBV19 with TRBJ2-3; a weak D match, TRBD1 (6 bases). The sequence derives from a girl in the first two years of life with a congenital heart defect. Sequenced: thymocytes. For the CDR3, the DNA is TGTGCCAGTAGTATGGGTTGGGGGCCGGGAGATACGCAGTATTTT. Protein sequence: CASSMGWGPGDTQYF.